The subject of this entry is one T cell receptor (beta chain). As yet, its antigen is unknown. The record originates from a study of blood T cells in healthy people across ages. Study-wide points: Unsorted PBMCs prevented conclusive naive versus antigen-experienced comparison. Changes seen in expanded clonotypes were possibly confounded by donor CMV status left unknown.

Total RNA amounts of at least 5 micrograms were extracted per sample. Primed by a sample-barcoded 5' primer and a J-beta primer mix, a second PCR proceeded for 7 to 11 cycles. Each cDNA molecule, via a template-switch adaptor with 12 random nucleotides, was tagged. MiXCR, applied by TCRdb to the 5' RACE reads, yields one record per CDR3 protein. The table includes more than 650,000 distinct CDR3 sequences, about 20% detected once. Trimming took off 0 bases at V and 0 bases at J, with 5 bases between the two ends. The germline gives CDR1 SGHRS, CDR2 YFSETQ. The CDR3 spans 14 residues. Sequenced input: blood. The TCR was taken from a man aged 70-80 years in good health. This rearrangement joins TRBV5-1 to TRBJ2-3; D is unresolved. CDR3 residues: CASSLEYSTDTQYF. In DNA, the CDR3 is TGCGCCAGCAGCTTGGAGTATAGCACAGATACGCAGTATTTT. The complete variable domain, with remaining parts taken from reference TRBV5-1 and TRBJ2-3, reads KAGVTQTPRYLIKTRGQQVTLSCSPISGHRSVSWYQQTPGQGLQFLFEYFSETQRNKGNFPGRFSGRQFSNSRSEMNVSTLELGDSALYLCASSLEYSTDTQYFGPGTRLTVL.